These 8 T cell receptor beta chains were all obtained from the same sample, sequenced in a study of monozygotic twins with inflammatory bowel disease. TCRdb reprocessed the 5' RACE reads and keeps a single row for each CDR3 protein, giving no DNA. Reported are some 160,000 distinct CDR3 sequences; the ten largest clones contain around 6.8%. The material sequenced was blood. The receptors were gathered from a human donor with ulcerative colitis or Crohn's disease, or a healthy co-twin of an affected twin (not recorded which).

The chain links TRBV5-1 to TRBJ1-1; TCRdb indicates TRBD1, and absent DNA this call remains unverified. Germline loops: CDR1 SGHRS, CDR2 YFSETQ. The CDR3 length is 14 residues. CDR3 protein: CASSWGQGNAEAFF.

The chain recombines TRBV18 with TRBJ2-7; with no DNA, the TCRdb D assignment of TRBD1 cannot be verified. This CDR3 is built from 13 residues. CDR1 and CDR2 from the germline V gene are KGHSH and LQKENI. CDR3 in amino acids: CASSPLTGIEQYF.

The chain uses TRBV19 and TRBJ2-1; TCRdb names TRBD1, which stays unverified in the absence of DNA. Germline V lookup: CDR1 LNHDA, CDR2 SQIVND (reference sequence). This CDR3 region has 15 residues. The chain's CDR3 is CASSPGTGGYNEQFF. The variable domain in full, with the rest retrieved from reference TRBV19 and TRBJ2-1, is DGGITQSPKYLFRKEGQNVTLSCEQNLNHDAMYWYRQDPGQGLRLIYYSQIVNDFQKGDIAEGYSVSREKKESFPLTVTSAQKNPTAFYLCASSPGTGGYNEQFFGPGTRLTVL.

The V gene is TRBV7-6, the J gene TRBJ1-1; TCRdb gives TRBD1 as the D gene, but with no DNA this cannot be confirmed. The V gene's germline CDR1 is SGHVS and CDR2 FNYEAQ. The CDR3 length is 15 residues. CDR3 loop: CASSVQTGLFTEAFF.

The chain joins TRBV9 to TRBJ2-5; TCRdb designates TRBD2, a call that cannot be tested without DNA. The CDR3 loop spans 16 amino acids. Germline V gene sequence: CDR1 SGDLS, CDR2 YYNGEE. The CDR3 is CASSVDLAGQRETQHF.

This chain links TRBV15 with TRBJ2-7; TCRdb indicates TRBD1, and absent DNA this call remains unverified. Germline V gives CDR1 LNHNV, CDR2 YYDKDF (reference sequence). This CDR3 spans 15 amino acids. The chain's CDR3 is CATSRVHGTGGEQYF.

This chain uses TRBV4-1 with TRBJ1-2. This CDR3 is 15 amino acids long. The germline V gene has CDR1 MGHRA and CDR2 YSYEKL. CDR3 sequence reads: CASSQGWRVNYGYTF.

The chain combines TRBV6-6 with TRBJ2-2. Per the germline V gene, CDR1 is MNHNY and CDR2 is SVGAGI (reference sequence). This CDR3 is 14 amino acids long. The CDR3: CASSYPSGAGELFF.